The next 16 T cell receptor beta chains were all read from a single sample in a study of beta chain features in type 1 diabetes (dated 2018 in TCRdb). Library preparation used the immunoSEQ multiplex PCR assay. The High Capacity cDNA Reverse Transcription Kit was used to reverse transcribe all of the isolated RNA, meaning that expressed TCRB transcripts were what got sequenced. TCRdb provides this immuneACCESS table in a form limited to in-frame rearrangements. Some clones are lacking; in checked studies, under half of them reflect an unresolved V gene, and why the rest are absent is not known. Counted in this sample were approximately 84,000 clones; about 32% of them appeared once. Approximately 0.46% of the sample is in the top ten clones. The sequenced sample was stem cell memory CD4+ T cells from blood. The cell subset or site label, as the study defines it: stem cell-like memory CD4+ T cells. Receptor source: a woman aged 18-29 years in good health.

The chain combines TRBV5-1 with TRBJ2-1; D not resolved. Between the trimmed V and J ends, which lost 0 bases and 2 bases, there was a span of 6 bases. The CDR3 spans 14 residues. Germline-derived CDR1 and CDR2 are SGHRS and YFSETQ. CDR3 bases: TGCGCCAGCAGCTTGGAGCCGACCTACAATGAGCAGTTCTTC. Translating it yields CASSLEPTYNEQFF.

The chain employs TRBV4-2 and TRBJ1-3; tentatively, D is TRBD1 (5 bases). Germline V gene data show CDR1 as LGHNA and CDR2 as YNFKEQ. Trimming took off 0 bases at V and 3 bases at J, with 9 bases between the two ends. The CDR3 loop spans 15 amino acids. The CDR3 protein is CASSQDRGIGNTIYF. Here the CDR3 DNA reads TGTGCCAGCAGCCAAGATAGGGGTATTGGAAACACCATATATTTT.

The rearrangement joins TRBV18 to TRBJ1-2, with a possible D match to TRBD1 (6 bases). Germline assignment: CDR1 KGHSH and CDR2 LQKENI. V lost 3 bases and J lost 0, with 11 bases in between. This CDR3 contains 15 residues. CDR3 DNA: TGTGCCAGCTCACCCGACAGGAGTTCTAACTATGGCTACACCTTC. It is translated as CASSPDRSSNYGYTF.

The CDR3 bases are TGTGCCAGCAGCCCCCCGGGCGGGCCAAGCACTGAAGCTTTCTTT. This gives the protein CASSPPGGPSTEAFF. The chain carries TRBV7-9 and TRBJ1-1; unclear D gene. Deletions cut 5 bases from V and 4 bases from J, with 17 bases between. This CDR3 spans 15 amino acids. Germline CDR1 SEHNR, CDR2 FQNEAQ (reference sequence).

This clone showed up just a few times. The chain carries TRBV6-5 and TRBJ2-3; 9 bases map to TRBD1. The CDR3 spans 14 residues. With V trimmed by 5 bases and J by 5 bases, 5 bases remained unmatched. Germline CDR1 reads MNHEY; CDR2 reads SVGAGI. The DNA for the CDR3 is TGTGCCAGCAGTGCGACAGGGGGTGAAGATACGCAGTATTTT. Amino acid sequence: CASSATGGEDTQYF.

The CDR3 protein is CASSISGVSYNEQFF. CDR3 DNA: TGTGCCAGTAGTATTTCGGGAGTCTCCTACAATGAGCAGTTCTTC. The rearrangement uses TRBV19 and TRBJ2-1; D is perhaps TRBD2 (6 bases). V shed 3 bases and J shed 0 bases, with 9 bases lying between them. This CDR3 has 15 residues. The germline V gene has CDR1 LNHDA and CDR2 SQIVND (reference sequence).

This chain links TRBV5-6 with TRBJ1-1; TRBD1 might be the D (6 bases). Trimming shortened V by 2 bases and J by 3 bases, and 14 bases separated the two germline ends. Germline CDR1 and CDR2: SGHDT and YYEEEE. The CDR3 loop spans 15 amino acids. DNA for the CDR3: TGTGCCAGCAGCTTTACAGGGTTTATGGACACTGAAGCTTTCTTT. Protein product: CASSFTGFMDTEAFF.

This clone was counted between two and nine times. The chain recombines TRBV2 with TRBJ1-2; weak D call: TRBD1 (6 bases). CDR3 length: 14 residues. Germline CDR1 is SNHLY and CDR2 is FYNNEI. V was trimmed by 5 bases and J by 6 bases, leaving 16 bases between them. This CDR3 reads CASSNREGTNGYTF. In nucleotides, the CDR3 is TGTGCCAGCAGTAACAGGGAAGGTACGAATGGCTACACCTTC.

CDR3 protein: CAWTQGNQPQHF. Written as DNA, the CDR3 is TGTGCCTGGACACAGGGCAATCAGCCCCAGCATTTT. This chain links TRBV30 with TRBJ1-5; a possible D gene is TRBD1 (5 bases). The CDR3 consists of 12 residues. Germline loops: CDR1 GTSNPN, CDR2 SVGIG (reference sequence). The germline V and J ends were trimmed by 4 bases and 2 bases, with 6 bases remaining between them.

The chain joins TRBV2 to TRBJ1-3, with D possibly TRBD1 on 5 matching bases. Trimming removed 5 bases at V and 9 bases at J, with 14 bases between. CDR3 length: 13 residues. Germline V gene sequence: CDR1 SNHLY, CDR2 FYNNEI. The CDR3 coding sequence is TGTGCCAGCAGTCCAGGGATGGCTGGCACCATATATTTT. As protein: CASSPGMAGTIYF.

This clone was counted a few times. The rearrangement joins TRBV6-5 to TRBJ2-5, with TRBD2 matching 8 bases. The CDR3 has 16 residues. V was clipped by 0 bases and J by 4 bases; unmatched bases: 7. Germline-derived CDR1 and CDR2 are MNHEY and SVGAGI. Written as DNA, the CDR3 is TGTGCCAGCAGTTACTCCTTCGGGACTAGGGGAGAGACCCAGTACTTC. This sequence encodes CASSYSFGTRGETQYF.

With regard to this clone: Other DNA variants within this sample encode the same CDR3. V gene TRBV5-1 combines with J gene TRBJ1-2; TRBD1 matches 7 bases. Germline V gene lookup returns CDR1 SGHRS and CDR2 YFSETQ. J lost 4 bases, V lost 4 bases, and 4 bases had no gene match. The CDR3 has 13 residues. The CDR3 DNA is TGCGCCAGCAGCCCCCGGGACAGCTATGGCTACACCTTC. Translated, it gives CASSPRDSYGYTF.

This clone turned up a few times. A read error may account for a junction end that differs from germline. This CDR3 reads CASSQSGTSGNAGELFF. The CDR3 bases are TGTGCCAGCAGCCAATCCGGGACTAGCGGGAACGCCGGGGAGCTGTTTTTT. The chain employs TRBV7-2 and TRBJ2-2, with 13 bases aligning to TRBD2. There are 17 residues in the CDR3. Germline CDR1 and CDR2: SGHTA and FQGNSA.

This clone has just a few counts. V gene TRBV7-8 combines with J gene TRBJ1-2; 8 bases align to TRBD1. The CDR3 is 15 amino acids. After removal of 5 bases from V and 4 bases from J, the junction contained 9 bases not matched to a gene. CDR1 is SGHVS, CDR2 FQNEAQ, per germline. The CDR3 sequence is CASSPAGGNGYGYTF. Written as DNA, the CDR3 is TGTGCCAGCAGCCCTGCAGGGGGCAACGGCTATGGCTACACCTTC.

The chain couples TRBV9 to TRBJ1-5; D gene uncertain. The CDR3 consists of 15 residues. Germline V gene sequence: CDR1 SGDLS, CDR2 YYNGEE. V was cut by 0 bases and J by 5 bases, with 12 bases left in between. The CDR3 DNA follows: TGTGCCAGCAGCGTAGGCGACGGCGGCGATCAGCCCCAGCATTTT. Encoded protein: CASSVGDGGDQPQHF.

CDR3 sequence: CASSPPGGSNYEQYF. The CDR3, as DNA: TGTGCCAGCAGTCCCCCGGGGGGCTCCAACTACGAGCAGTACTTC. The rearrangement links TRBV6-5 to TRBJ2-7; TRBD2 is a possible D gene (7 bases). Germline CDR1 is MNHEY and CDR2 is SVGAGI. The CDR3 consists of 15 residues. V was cut by 5 bases and J by 3 bases, with 17 bases left in between.